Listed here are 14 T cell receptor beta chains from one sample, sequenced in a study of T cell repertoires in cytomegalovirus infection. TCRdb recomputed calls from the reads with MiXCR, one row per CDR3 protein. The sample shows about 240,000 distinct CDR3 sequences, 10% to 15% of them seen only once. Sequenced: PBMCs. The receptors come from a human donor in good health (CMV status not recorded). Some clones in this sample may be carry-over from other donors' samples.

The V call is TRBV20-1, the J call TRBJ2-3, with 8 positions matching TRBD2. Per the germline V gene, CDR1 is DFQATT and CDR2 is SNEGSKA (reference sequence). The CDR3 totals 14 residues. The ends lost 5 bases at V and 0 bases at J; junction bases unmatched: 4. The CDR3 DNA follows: TGCAGTGCTCGGACTAGCAGCAGCACAGATACGCAGTATTTT. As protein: CSARTSSSTDTQYF.

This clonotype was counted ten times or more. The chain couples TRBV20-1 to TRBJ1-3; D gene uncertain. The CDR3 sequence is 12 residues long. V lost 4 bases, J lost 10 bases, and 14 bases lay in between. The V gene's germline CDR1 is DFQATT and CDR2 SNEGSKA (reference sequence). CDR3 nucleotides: TGCAGTGCTACGACCGGTGGAGGGACCATATATTTT. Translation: CSATTGGGTIYF.

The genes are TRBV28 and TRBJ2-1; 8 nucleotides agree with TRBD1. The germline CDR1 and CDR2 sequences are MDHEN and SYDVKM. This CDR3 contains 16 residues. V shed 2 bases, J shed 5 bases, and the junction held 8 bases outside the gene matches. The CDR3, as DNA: TGTGCCAGCAGTTTAAGGACAGGGTCCGCTCACAATGAGCAGTTCTTC. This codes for CASSLRTGSAHNEQFF.

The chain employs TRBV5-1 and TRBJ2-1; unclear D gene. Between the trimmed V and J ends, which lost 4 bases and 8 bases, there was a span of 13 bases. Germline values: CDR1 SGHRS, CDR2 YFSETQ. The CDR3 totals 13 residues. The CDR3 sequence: CASSAIGGDEQFF. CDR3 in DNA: TGCGCCAGCAGCGCCATTGGTGGGGATGAGCAGTTCTTC.

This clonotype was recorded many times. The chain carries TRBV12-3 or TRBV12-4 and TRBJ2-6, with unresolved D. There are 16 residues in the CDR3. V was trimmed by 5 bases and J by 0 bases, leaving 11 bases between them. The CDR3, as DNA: TGTGCCAGCAGTCCGGGCCTTAGCTCTGGGGCCAACGTCCTGACTTTC. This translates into CASSPGLSSGANVLTF.

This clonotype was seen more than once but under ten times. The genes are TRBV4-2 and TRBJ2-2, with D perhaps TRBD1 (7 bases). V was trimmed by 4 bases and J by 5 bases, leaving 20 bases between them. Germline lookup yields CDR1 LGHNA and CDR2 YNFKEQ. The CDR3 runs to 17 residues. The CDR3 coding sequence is TGTGCCAGCAGCCCCCTGTACGACAGGGAGGTTACCGGGGAGCTGTTTTTT. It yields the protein CASSPLYDREVTGELFF.

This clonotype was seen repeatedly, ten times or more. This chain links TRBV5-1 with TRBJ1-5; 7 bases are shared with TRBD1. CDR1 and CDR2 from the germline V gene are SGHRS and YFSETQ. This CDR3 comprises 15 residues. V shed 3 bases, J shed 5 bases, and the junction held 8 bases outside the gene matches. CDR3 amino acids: CASSWAGQKHQPQHF. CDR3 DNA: TGCGCCAGCAGCTGGGCGGGACAGAAGCATCAGCCCCAGCATTTT.

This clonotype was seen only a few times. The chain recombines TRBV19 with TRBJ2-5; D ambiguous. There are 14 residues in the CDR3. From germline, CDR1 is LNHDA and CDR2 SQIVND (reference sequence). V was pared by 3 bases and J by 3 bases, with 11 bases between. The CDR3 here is CASSIWSSEETQYF. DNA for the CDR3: TGTGCCAGTAGTATTTGGAGCAGCGAAGAGACCCAGTACTTC.

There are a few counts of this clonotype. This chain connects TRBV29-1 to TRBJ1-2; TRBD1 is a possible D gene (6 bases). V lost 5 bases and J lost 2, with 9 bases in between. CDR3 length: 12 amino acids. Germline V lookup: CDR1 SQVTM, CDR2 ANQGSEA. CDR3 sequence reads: CSVRDNNYGYTF. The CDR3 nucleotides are TGCAGCGTTCGGGACAACAACTATGGCTACACCTTC.

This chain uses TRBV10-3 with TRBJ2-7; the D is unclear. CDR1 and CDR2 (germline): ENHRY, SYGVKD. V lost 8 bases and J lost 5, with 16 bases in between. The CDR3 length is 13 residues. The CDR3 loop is CAIGTSGWNEQYF. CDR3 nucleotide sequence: TGTGCCATCGGAACTTCGGGTTGGAACGAGCAGTACTTC.

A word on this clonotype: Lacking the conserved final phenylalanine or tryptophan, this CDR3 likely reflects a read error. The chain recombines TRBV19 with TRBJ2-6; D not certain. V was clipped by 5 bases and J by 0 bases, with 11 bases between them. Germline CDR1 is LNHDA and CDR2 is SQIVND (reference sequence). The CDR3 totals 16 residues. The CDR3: CASSPRTGSGANVLTI. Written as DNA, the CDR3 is TGTGCCAGTAGTCCCCGGACGGGCTCTGGGGCCAACGTCCTGACTATC.

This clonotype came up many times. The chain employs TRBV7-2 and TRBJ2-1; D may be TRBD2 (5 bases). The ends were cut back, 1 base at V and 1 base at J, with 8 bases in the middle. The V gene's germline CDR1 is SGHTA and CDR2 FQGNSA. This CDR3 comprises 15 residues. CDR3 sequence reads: CASSLDSASYNEQFF. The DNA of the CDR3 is TGTGCCAGCAGCTTAGATAGCGCTTCCTACAATGAGCAGTTCTTC.

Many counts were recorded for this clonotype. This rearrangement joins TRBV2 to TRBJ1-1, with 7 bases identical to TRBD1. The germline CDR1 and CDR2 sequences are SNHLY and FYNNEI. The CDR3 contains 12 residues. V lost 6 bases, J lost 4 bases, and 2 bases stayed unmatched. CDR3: CASRQGTTEAFF. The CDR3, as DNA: TGTGCCAGCAGACAGGGGACCACTGAAGCTTTCTTT.

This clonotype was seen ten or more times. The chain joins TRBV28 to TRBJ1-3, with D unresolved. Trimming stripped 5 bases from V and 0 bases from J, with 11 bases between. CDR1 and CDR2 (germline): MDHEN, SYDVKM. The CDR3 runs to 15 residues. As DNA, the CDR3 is TGTGCCAGCAGTCCATGGCAAAGCTCTGGAAACACCATATATTTT. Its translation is CASSPWQSSGNTIYF.